The clone carrying this TCR beta chain came up once. Its antigen remains unknown. This entry belongs to a study of Ad26.COV2.S vaccination and SARS-CoV-2 variants. Study information: A participant enrolled in the COV1001 Ad26.COV2.S trial arm provided the sample. Into the muscle, Ad26.COV2.S was dosed once or twice, 56 days apart. Findings and caveats of the study: The TCR breadth and depth analyses may have understated or missed part of the total T cell responses.

V was cut by 5 bases and J by 4 bases, with 11 bases left in between. The CDR3 loop spans 13 amino acids. Treatment of the sample: approximately 18 received Ad26.COV2.S at low or high dose, single or two shots; a few received placebo; per-sample allocation not given. Collection of the samples took place on day 63 after the first injection of vaccine or placebo. Only in-frame clones appear in the TCRdb table, and some are missing; sequencing was by immunoSEQ multiplex PCR. This table has about 400,000 clones, roughly 88% appearing once. The starting material was peripheral blood, obtained in a trial of Ad26.COV2.S vaccine versus placebo. The J gene is TRBJ1-1, the V gene TRBV12-3 or TRBV12-4, with D maybe TRBD1 (5 bases). The receptor was derived from a person between 18 and 59 years old who received the Ad26.COV2.S COVID-19 vaccine or a placebo. CDR3 coding DNA: TGTGCCAGCAGTAGACAGAGAGGCACTGAAGCTTTCTTT. Protein: CASSRQRGTEAFF.